These 10 T cell receptor beta chains were all obtained from the same sample, sequenced in a study of T cells in Graves' hyperthyroidism and ophthalmopathy. Researchers amplified the TCR beta CDR3 regions from RNA transcripts. Researchers ran a first-round RT-PCR on the TCR CDR3 using the HTBI primer set. TCRdb called the multiplex PCR reads again in MiXCR, with one record for every CDR3 protein. This table holds almost 600,000 distinct CDR3 sequences, 11% to 15% found once. Sequencing was performed on blood. All receptors derive from a woman aged 30 to 39 with Graves' hyperthyroidism that later progressed to Graves' ophthalmopathy.

This clonotype came up many times. V gene TRBV7-2 combines with J gene TRBJ1-5; 9 nucleotides align to TRBD1. The CDR3 loop spans 15 amino acids. The J segment lost 2 bases and the V segment lost 5 bases, leaving 4 bases of the junction unmatched. Looked up from germline, CDR1 is SGHTA and CDR2 is FQGNSA. The CDR3 sequence is CASSRTGAGNQPQHF. CDR3 coding DNA: TGTGCCAGCAGCAGGACAGGGGCGGGCAATCAGCCCCAGCATTTT.

The J gene is TRBJ1-1, the V gene TRBV19, with 9 bases aligning to TRBD1. Germline V lookup: CDR1 LNHDA, CDR2 SQIVND (reference sequence). V shed 8 bases and J 1 base; nucleotides not matched to a gene: 5. This CDR3 has 14 residues. As DNA, the CDR3 is TGTGCCAGTCGTACAGGGGGCTGGAACACTGAAGCTTTCTTT. Residues: CASRTGGWNTEAFF. The variable domain in full, completed from reference TRBV19 and TRBJ1-1, reads DGGITQSPKYLFRKEGQNVTLSCEQNLNHDAMYWYRQDPGQGLRLIYYSQIVNDFQKGDIAEGYSVSREKKESFPLTVTSAQKNPTAFYLCASRTGGWNTEAFFGQGTRLTVV.

V and J are TRBV7-2 and TRBJ1-2; 9 nucleotides match TRBD1. The CDR3 has 15 amino acids. The V gene end was trimmed by 3 bases and the J gene end by 3 bases; junction bases not matched to a gene: 5. Germline loops: CDR1 SGHTA, CDR2 FQGNSA. CDR3 sequence reads: CASSLMGQGHYGYTF. For the CDR3, the DNA is TGTGCCAGCAGCTTGATGGGACAGGGCCACTATGGCTACACCTTC.

This clonotype came up many times. The rearrangement uses TRBV11-2 and TRBJ2-5; 12 nucleotides align to TRBD2. Per the germline V gene, CDR1 is SGHAT and CDR2 is FQNNGV. The CDR3 totals 16 residues. V was clipped by 1 base and J by 7 bases; unmatched bases: 7. As DNA, the CDR3 is TGTGCCAGCAGCTTAGCGCTAGCGGGAGGGTCAGGGACCCAGTACTTC. Its translation is CASSLALAGGSGTQYF.

This clonotype was seen more than once but under ten times. This chain connects TRBV6-1 to TRBJ1-5, with no clear D. The CDR3 runs to 15 residues. Germline V gene data show CDR1 as MNHNS and CDR2 as SASEGT. The germline V and J ends were trimmed by 5 bases and 1 base, with 12 bases remaining between them. The CDR3 spells CASSKEGMSNQPQHF. In nucleotides, the CDR3 is TGTGCCAGCAGTAAAGAAGGGATGAGCAATCAGCCCCAGCATTTT.

Ten or more counts support this clonotype. The V gene is TRBV30, the J gene TRBJ2-7; D not certain. The germline CDR1 and CDR2 sequences are GTSNPN and SVGIG (reference sequence). Deletions cut 5 bases from V and 0 bases from J, with 14 bases between. The CDR3 has 14 residues. Written as DNA, the CDR3 is TGTGCCTGGGTAGAGATAACTAACTCCTACGAGCAGTACTTC. Its translation is CAWVEITNSYEQYF.

Many counts were recorded for this clonotype. The chain employs TRBV2 and TRBJ1-4; perhaps TRBD1 as D (5 bases). Trimming left V 7 bases short and J 8 bases short, with 11 bases between. From germline, CDR1 is SNHLY and CDR2 FYNNEI. The CDR3 loop spans 12 amino acids. CDR3 residues: CASTSWGEKLFF. The CDR3 bases are TGTGCCAGCACGAGCTGGGGGGAAAAACTGTTTTTT. The variable domain in full, with the rest retrieved from reference TRBV2 and TRBJ1-4, is EPEVTQTPSHQVTQMGQEVILRCVPISNHLYFYWYRQILGQKVEFLVSFYNNEISEKSEIFDDQFSVERPDGSNFTLKIRSTKLEDSAMYFCASTSWGEKLFFGSGTQLSVL.

This clonotype turned up a few times. This chain uses TRBV13 with TRBJ1-2, with a possible D match to TRBD1 (5 bases). The ends were cut back, 4 bases at V and 0 bases at J, with 27 bases in the middle. CDR1 is PRHDT, CDR2 FYEKMQ, per germline (reference sequence). The CDR3 is 20 residues long. The CDR3 sequence: CASSSLVDVRGHHTNYGYTF. DNA for the CDR3: TGTGCCAGCAGCTCCCTTGTGGATGTGAGGGGCCACCACACTAACTATGGCTACACCTTC.

This clonotype came up a few times. The V gene is TRBV5-1, the J gene TRBJ2-7, with 7 positions matching TRBD1. J lost 4 bases, V lost 5 bases, and 9 bases had no gene match. CDR1 and CDR2 from the germline V gene are SGHRS and YFSETQ. The CDR3 contains 14 residues. CDR3 region: CASRVPGQAYEQYF. CDR3 DNA sequence: TGCGCCAGCAGGGTCCCAGGACAGGCATACGAGCAGTACTTC.

This clonotype was observed at least ten times. This may be a read error: a much more frequent sequence differs by one nucleotide. The chain combines TRBV7-9 with TRBJ1-1, with D hard to call. V was cut by 5 bases and J by 4 bases, with 5 bases left in between. In germline, CDR1 is SEHNR, CDR2 FQNEAQ (reference sequence). This CDR3 spans 11 amino acids. CDR3 nucleotide sequence: TGTGCCAGCAGCCCGCCCACTGAAGCTTTCTTT. This sequence encodes CASSPPTEAFF.